These T cell receptor beta chains were read from a single sample in a study of T cell responses to AZD1222 COVID-19 vaccine. Profiling relied on immunoSEQ multiplex PCR, and the TCRdb table lists in-frame clones only, not all of them. Of approximately 170,000 clones in the sample, approximately 88% were seen once. The specimen comprised peripheral blood, sampled 28 days after the second AZD1222 dose. All receptors come from an adult who received the AZD1222 COVID-19 vaccine. Each CDR3 is given without its conserved first and last residue.

TRBJ1-2	TRBV19	ASSTGQDYGYT
TRBJ2-3	TRBV5-6	ASSLGIGTDTQY
TRBJ1-2	TRBV20-1	SARTDYGYT
TRBJ1-3	TRBV7-6	ASSTRDRNSKSSGNTIY
TRBJ1-4	TRBV29-1	SVSGQGTNEKLF
TRBJ1-1	TRBV19	ASSMLARGRGNTEAF
TRBJ2-2	TRBV6-5	ASAGQLNTGELF
TRBJ1-4	TRBV5-1	ASSSGDLATNEKLF
TRBJ2-1	TRBV6-5	ASTKRAGEMAEQF
TRBJ2-2	TRBV6-5	ASSYTANTGELF
TRBJ2-2	TRBV6-5	ASRVGEAGELF
TRBJ1-3	TRBV12-3/TRBV12-4	ASSPYRRNTIY
TRBJ2-5	TRBV27	ASSSHGTGGWETQY
TRBJ1-2	TRBV25-1	ASSDPFTGVGYT
TRBJ1-1	TRBV19	ASSGQMNTEAF
TRBJ2-7	TRBV15	ATSRLNPTGGYEQY
TRBJ2-5	TRBV19	ASSIGDLAFQETQY
TRBJ1-1	TRBV11-2	ASSLGFIAEAF
TRBJ1-5	TRBV27	ASSFGTGNQPQH
TRBJ1-5	TRBV18	ASSPRGLSNQPQH
TRBJ1-2	TRBV6-4	ASSFARDGGYT
TRBJ2-7	TRBV12-3/TRBV12-4	ASSLGDSYEQY
TRBJ1-5	TRBV15	ATSRDPTGDQPQH
TRBJ1-1	TRBV5-6	ASSLGGIQGTEAF
TRBJ2-7	TRBV7-2	ASSLGQGRNEQY
TRBJ1-3	TRBV9	ASSVGFGSGNTIY
TRBJ1-1	TRBV10-3	AISVGGADTEAF
TRBJ2-3	TRBV5-4	ASSLGPGQGAGDTQY
TRBJ1-5	TRBV12-3/TRBV12-4	ASSRGNQPQH
TRBJ2-5	TRBV5-6	ASSHSRGETQY
TRBJ2-1	TRBV4-3	ASSQDRLAEYNEQF
TRBJ2-7	TRBV5-1	ASSLDRTGPNYEQY
TRBJ1-2	TRBV7-8	ASSPEARGAYGYT
TRBJ2-3	TRBV6-6	ASAPGASSTDTQY
TRBJ1-6	TRBV6-5	ASSYSASNSPLH
TRBJ1-5	TRBV5-6	ASSLKGAGGNQPQH
TRBJ1-2	TRBV21-1	ASSFPRDRGLRGYT
TRBJ1-6	TRBV6-5	ATRPLQNSPLH
TRBJ1-6	TRBV5-6	ASSFPQGNSPLH
TRBJ2-1	TRBV19	ASSIIWGSDSYNEQF
TRBJ2-2	TRBV2	ASTDRGPNTGELF
TRBJ2-4	TRBV6-2/TRBV6-3	ASRPQWDIQY
TRBJ1-1	TRBV6-2/TRBV6-3	ASSYESDTEAF